The 6 T cell receptor beta chains listed next were all sequenced from one sample in a study of Graves' ophthalmopathy and Graves' hyperthyroidism. For repertoire sequencing, the TCR beta CDR3 regions were amplified from RNA transcripts. HTBI primers were employed in first-round RT-PCR, then a second-round multiplex PCR followed. TCRdb processed the multiplex PCR reads anew with MiXCR; each CDR3 protein has one entry. Of about 210,000 distinct CDR3 sequences detected, roughly 27% appear once; the ten largest clones hold approximately 9.6%. Material for sequencing was peripheral blood. These TCRs come from a man aged 50 to 59 with Graves' ophthalmopathy.

Ten or more counts support this clonotype. The chain uses TRBV28 and TRBJ1-6; weak D call: TRBD1 (5 bases). The CDR3 is 12 residues long. Germline V lookup: CDR1 MDHEN, CDR2 SYDVKM. V lost 1 base, J lost 14 bases, and 9 bases lay in between. CDR3 residues: CASSLSQGTLHF. The CDR3 nucleotides read TGTGCCAGCAGTTTATCCCAGGGCACCCTCCACTTT.

This clonotype was seen at least ten times. The genes are TRBV18 and TRBJ1-6; D is possibly TRBD1 (6 bases). The germline V gene encodes CDR1 KGHSH and CDR2 LQKENI. The CDR3 contains 14 residues. V lost 3 bases to trimming and J lost 7 bases, with 10 bases between them. In DNA form, the CDR3 reads TGTGCCAGCTCACCGTCAACAGGGAATTCACCCCTCCACTTT. The encoded protein is CASSPSTGNSPLHF. The full variable domain, with the rest looked up from reference TRBV18 and TRBJ1-6, is NAGVMQNPRHLVRRRGQEARLRCSPMKGHSHVYWYRQLPEEGLKFMVYLQKENIIDESGMPKERFSAEFPKEGPSILRIQQVVRGDSAAYFCASSPSTGNSPLHFGNGTRLTVT.

The J gene is TRBJ2-7, the V gene TRBV15; 9 positions agree with TRBD1. The CDR3 has 14 amino acids. From germline, CDR1 is LNHNV and CDR2 YYDKDF (reference sequence). The ends lost 1 base at V and 3 bases at J; junction bases unmatched: 1. The CDR3 loop is CATSRAGQGYEQYF. Written as DNA, the CDR3 is TGTGCCACCAGCAGAGCGGGACAGGGCTACGAGCAGTACTTC. Using reference TRBV15 and TRBJ2-7 for the parts outside the CDR3, the full variable domain is DAMVIQNPRYQVTQFGKPVTLSCSQTLNHNVMYWYQQKSSQAPKLLFHYYDKDFNNEADTPDNFQSRRPNTSFCFLDIRSPGLGDTAMYLCATSRAGQGYEQYFGPGTRLTVT.

This clonotype was observed at least ten times. The rearrangement joins TRBV7-2 to TRBJ2-2; 16 bases map to TRBD2. The CDR3 is 17 amino acids. V trimming: 0 bases; J trimming: 6 bases; junction bases outside the gene matches: 1. Germline V gives CDR1 SGHTA, CDR2 FQGNSA. As DNA, the CDR3 is TGTGCCAGCAGCTTAGCCGGGACTAGCGGGAGGGCCGGGGAGCTGTTTTTT. It codes for CASSLAGTSGRAGELFF.

This clonotype has a handful of counts. The chain joins TRBV12-3 or TRBV12-4 to TRBJ1-1; 9 bases agree with TRBD1. J gave up 4 bases and V 1 base, and 19 bases lay outside the gene matches. The CDR3 has 20 residues. CDR3 DNA sequence: TGTGCCAGCAGTTTAGGTAAAAGGACAGGGGTCCTTACGGGGGGCACTGAAGCTTTCTTT. Protein: CASSLGKRTGVLTGGTEAFF.

In its sample, this clonotype was seen a few times. The chain employs TRBV12-3 or TRBV12-4 and TRBJ1-5, with 9 bases that match TRBD1. The CDR3 is made up of 19 amino acids. With 3 bases clipped from V and 3 bases from J, the junction kept 15 bases outside the gene matches. CDR3 nucleotides: TGTGCCAGCAGTTTCCTGGCCCTGGGACAGGGCGATCCCAATCAGCCCCAGCATTTT. This encodes CASSFLALGQGDPNQPQHF.